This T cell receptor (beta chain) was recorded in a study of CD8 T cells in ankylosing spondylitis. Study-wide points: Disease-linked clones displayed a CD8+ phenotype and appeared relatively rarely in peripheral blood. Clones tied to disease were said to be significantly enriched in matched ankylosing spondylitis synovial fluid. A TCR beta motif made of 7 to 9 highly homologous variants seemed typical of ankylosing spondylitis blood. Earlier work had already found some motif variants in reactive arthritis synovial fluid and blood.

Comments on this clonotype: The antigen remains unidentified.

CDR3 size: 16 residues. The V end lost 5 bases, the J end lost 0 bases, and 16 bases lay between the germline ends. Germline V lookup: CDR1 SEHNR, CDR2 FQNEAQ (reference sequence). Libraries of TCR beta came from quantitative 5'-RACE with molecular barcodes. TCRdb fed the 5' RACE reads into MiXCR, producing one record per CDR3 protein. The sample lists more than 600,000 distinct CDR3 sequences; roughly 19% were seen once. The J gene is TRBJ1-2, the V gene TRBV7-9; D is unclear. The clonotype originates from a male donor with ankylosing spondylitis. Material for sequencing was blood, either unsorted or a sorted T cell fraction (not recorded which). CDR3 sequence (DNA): TGTGCCAGCAGCCCGATTTCCCCAGCCGCTAACTATGGCTACACCTTC. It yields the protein CASSPISPAANYGYTF.